The 17 T cell receptor beta chains below were found in one sample sequenced in a study of T cell responses to AZD1222 COVID-19 vaccine. Data came from immunoSEQ multiplex PCR; TCRdb stores just in-frame clones and leaves some out. This sample has fewer than 150,000 clones; approximately 90% occur once, and the top ten carry 1.9%. Sequencing used peripheral blood, obtained on day 0 of AZD1222 vaccination. The origin of the receptors is an adult in good health.

V and J are TRBV6-5 and TRBJ1-5, with D maybe TRBD1 (5 bases). The V gene's germline CDR1 is MNHEY and CDR2 SVGAGI. V lost 4 bases and J 11 bases, leaving 15 bases between the germline ends. The CDR3 spans 13 residues. CDR3 loop: CASSFGTPEAQHF. CDR3 bases: TGTGCCAGCAGTTTCGGGACCCCGGAGGCCCAGCATTTT.

This chain joins TRBV19 and TRBJ1-3, with D possibly matching TRBD1 (6 bases). Germline V gene data show CDR1 as LNHDA and CDR2 as SQIVND (reference sequence). This CDR3 contains 14 residues. With 3 bases removed from V and 2 bases from J, the gap between germline ends came to 8 bases. CDR3 nucleotides: TGTGCCAGTAGTATTGGGGGGCCTGGAAACACCATATATTTT. Its protein is CASSIGGPGNTIYF. The full variable domain, with the rest looked up from reference TRBV19 and TRBJ1-3, is DGGITQSPKYLFRKEGQNVTLSCEQNLNHDAMYWYRQDPGQGLRLIYYSQIVNDFQKGDIAEGYSVSREKKESFPLTVTSAQKNPTAFYLCASSIGGPGNTIYFGEGSWLTVV.

This rearrangement joins TRBV14 to TRBJ1-1; tentative D call: TRBD1 (5 bases). The CDR3 runs 14 residues. CDR1 is SGHDN and CDR2 is FVKESK in the germline V gene. V was shortened by 3 bases and J by 1 base, with 9 bases between the two germline ends. The CDR3 region is CASSQFRENTEAFF. CDR3 DNA: TGTGCCAGCAGCCAGTTCAGGGAGAACACTGAAGCTTTCTTT. The full variable domain, in which reference TRBV14 and TRBJ1-1 provide the parts outside the CDR3, is EAGVTQFPSHSVIEKGQTVTLRCDPISGHDNLYWYRRVMGKEIKFLLHFVKESKQDESGMPNNRFLAERTGGTYSTLKVQPAELEDSGVYFCASSQFRENTEAFFGQGTRLTVV.

The chain employs TRBV14 and TRBJ2-2, with D perhaps assigned TRBD1 or TRBD2 (6 bases each). Germline V CDR1 and CDR2: SGHDN, FVKESK. The CDR3 is 17 residues long. The germline V and J ends were trimmed by 0 bases and 4 bases, with 15 bases remaining between them. The CDR3 nucleotides are TGTGCCAGCAGCCAAGATCTTAGGGGGGTTGGCACCGGGGAGCTGTTTTTT. This codes for CASSQDLRGVGTGELFF.

Note on this clone: The sample has other DNA sequences that encode this CDR3 too. The chain joins TRBV27 to TRBJ1-3; D unresolved. This CDR3 has 13 amino acids. In germline, CDR1 is MNHEY, CDR2 SMNVEV (reference sequence). Trimming took 3 bases from V and 2 from J, leaving 5 bases between them. CDR3 loop: CASSLSTGNTIYF. The CDR3 nucleotides read TGTGCCAGCAGTTTGAGTACTGGAAACACCATATATTTT.

The chain recombines TRBV5-6 with TRBJ1-4; D is uncertain. V was clipped by 4 bases and J by 7 bases, with 14 bases between them. Germline CDR1 is SGHDT and CDR2 is YYEEEE. This CDR3 has 14 residues. CDR3 amino acids: CASSPGVGGEKLFF. The CDR3 region has the DNA TGTGCCAGCAGCCCCGGGGTAGGAGGTGAAAAACTGTTTTTT.

This chain uses TRBV25-1 with TRBJ2-5; unclear D gene. Germline CDR1 reads MGHDK; CDR2 reads SYGVNS. With 3 bases removed from V and 2 bases from J, the gap between germline ends came to 7 bases. The CDR3 loop spans 13 amino acids. The CDR3 is CASSDPGQETQYF. DNA for the CDR3: TGTGCCAGCAGTGACCCCGGGCAAGAGACCCAGTACTTC.

The chain employs TRBV11-2 and TRBJ1-5, with a possible D match to TRBD1 (5 bases). The V gene lost 4 bases and the J gene lost 6 bases, with 10 bases spanning the gap. CDR3 size: 13 residues. CDR1 SGHAT and CDR2 FQNNGV come from the germline V gene. Written as DNA, the CDR3 is TGTGCCAGCAGCTACCGGGACGGTCAGCCCCAGCATTTT. Its protein product is CASSYRDGQPQHF.

This clone appeared a single time. The chain is built from TRBV19 and TRBJ1-5, with D hard to call. Deletions cut 7 bases from V and 7 bases from J, with 14 bases between. The germline V gene has CDR1 LNHDA and CDR2 SQIVND (reference sequence). The CDR3 is made up of 13 amino acids. CDR3 DNA sequence: TGTGCCAGTAATAACAGAACATTACAGCCCCAGCATTTT. Translating it yields CASNNRTLQPQHF.

This clone was recorded at least ten times. The chain joins TRBV18 to TRBJ1-3; 7 nucleotides line up with TRBD1. The CDR3 extends over 17 amino acids. Per the germline V gene, CDR1 is KGHSH and CDR2 is LQKENI. V was pared by 0 bases and J by 0 bases, with 5 bases of the junction left unmatched. The CDR3 bases are TGTGCCAGCTCACCACCGAGGCAGGGGGACTCTGGAAACACCATATATTTT. It yields the protein CASSPPRQGDSGNTIYF.

V and J are TRBV30 and TRBJ1-2; a weak D match, TRBD1 (6 bases). Germline lookup yields CDR1 GTSNPN and CDR2 SVGIG (reference sequence). V lost 4 bases, J lost 12 bases, and 15 bases lay in between. This CDR3 is built from 11 residues. The CDR3 DNA is TGTGCCTGGACTGCCGGGGGCCCCCACACCTTC. Translating gives CAWTAGGPHTF.

The chain joins TRBV9 to TRBJ2-7, with TRBD2 identical over 7 bases. Trimming cost V 7 bases and J 6 bases; bases outside gene matches: 13. Germline assignment: CDR1 SGDLS and CDR2 YYNGEE. CDR3 length: 14 amino acids. The DNA for the CDR3 is TGTGCCAGCGGCGAGGGAGCGGGATTGCGCGAGCAGTACTTC. Its protein is CASGEGAGLREQYF.

The chain joins TRBV6-2 or TRBV6-3 to TRBJ2-3; D is uncertain. V lost 5 bases and J 4 bases, leaving 10 bases between the germline ends. The CDR3 is made up of 13 amino acids. Looked up from germline, CDR1 is MNHEY and CDR2 is SVGEGT. The CDR3 DNA sequence: TGTGCCAGCAGTCCCAGCTTTCCAGATACGCAGTATTTT. This translates into CASSPSFPDTQYF.

The gene calls are TRBV2 and TRBJ1-5; D may be TRBD1 (5 bases). V was clipped by 6 bases and J by 0 bases, with 12 bases between them. The CDR3 extends over 15 amino acids. In germline, CDR1 is SNHLY, CDR2 FYNNEI. This CDR3 reads CASRPDRLSNQPQHF. Here the CDR3 DNA reads TGTGCCAGCAGACCCGACAGACTTAGCAATCAGCCCCAGCATTTT.

The J gene is TRBJ1-4, the V gene TRBV5-1; D not resolved. The germline V gene encodes CDR1 SGHRS and CDR2 YFSETQ. The CDR3 consists of 14 residues. Trimming removed 0 bases from V and 7 bases from J, with 10 bases in between. DNA of the CDR3: TGCGCCAGCAGCTTGGAAGGGCGAGGTGAAAAACTGTTTTTT. It encodes CASSLEGRGEKLFF.

Note on this clone: At the DNA level, this CDR3 is encoded by other sequences in the same sample as well. J is TRBJ2-5 and V is TRBV20-1; no definite D call. The germline V and J ends were trimmed by 1 base and 5 bases, with 5 bases remaining between them. The CDR3 length is 11 residues. CDR1 is DFQATT and CDR2 is SNEGSKA in the germline V gene (reference sequence). CDR3 region: CSARAVETQYF. The CDR3 nucleotides read TGCAGTGCTAGAGCTGTTGAGACCCAGTACTTC.

The genes are TRBV2 and TRBJ2-7, with D maybe TRBD2 (5 bases). Germline V lookup: CDR1 SNHLY, CDR2 FYNNEI. The CDR3 runs 13 residues. With 7 bases removed from V and 3 bases from J, the gap between germline ends came to 13 bases. CDR3 amino acids: CASMSGYYYEQYF. DNA of the CDR3: TGTGCCAGCATGAGCGGATACTACTACGAGCAGTACTTC.